This T cell receptor (beta chain) was obtained from a study of blood T cells in healthy people across ages. Study-wide findings and caveats: Age advanced and TCR beta diversity per million T cells fell, roughly linearly.

Comments on this clonotype: Its antigen is still unknown.

After removal of 6 bases from V and 4 bases from J, the junction contained 5 bases not matched to a gene. Germline assignment: CDR1 SQVTM and CDR2 ANQGSEA. This CDR3 is built from 12 residues. It was with a sample-barcoded 5' primer and a J-beta primer mix that a second PCR of about 6 to 11 cycles was run. A template-switch adaptor that had 12 random nucleotides put a tag on each cDNA molecule. TCRdb called the 5' RACE reads again in MiXCR, with one record for every CDR3 protein. The table records about 1.7 million distinct CDR3 sequences, 28% of them present only once. Drawn from each donor were approximately 9.2 milliliters of peripheral blood. The amount of total RNA extracted per sample was at least 6 micrograms.

The V gene is TRBV29-1, the J gene TRBJ1-1; 7 bases agree with TRBD1. Sequencing was done on a sample of blood. The clonotype was recovered from a woman aged 25 to 39 in good health. The CDR3 protein is CSVLDRATEAFF. CDR3 nucleotides: TGCAGCGTACTCGACAGGGCCACTGAAGCTTTCTTT.